This T cell receptor beta chain appears in the sequencing data of a study of graft-versus-host responses after intestinal transplantation. Across the whole study: Multivisceral, liver-intestinal, or isolated intestinal transplants were performed in recipients. Study-level findings and limits: Early post-transplant HvG declines showed an association with peak circulating GvH clone levels. Some GvH clones appeared in ileal mucosa or blood before recipient bone marrow.

To note about this clone: As yet, its antigen is unknown.

Losses at the gene ends were 3 bases for V and 2 bases for J; bases not matched to a gene: 8. From germline, CDR1 is SGDLS and CDR2 YYNGEE. This CDR3 comprises 15 residues. The data were produced by immunoSEQ multiplex PCR, yet TCRdb's version contains in-frame clones alone and is incomplete. The sample has about 120,000 clones, 90% to 95% seen once; the top ten hold around 0.12%. J is TRBJ2-7 and V is TRBV9, with 7 bases that match TRBD2. The source material was unstimulated CD4+ T cells sorted from spleen or lymph node cells, sampled before intestinal transplant. This clonotype originated in a human donor who received an intestinal transplant. CDR3 in amino acids: CASSAEIAGPYEQYF. CDR3 in DNA: TGTGCCAGCAGCGCGGAAATAGCGGGCCCCTACGAGCAGTACTTC. Drawing the rest from reference TRBV9 and TRBJ2-7, the complete variable domain is DSGVTQTPKHLITATGQRVTLRCSPRSGDLSVYWYQQSLDQGLQFLIQYYNGEERAKGNILERFSAQQFPDLHSELNLSSLELGDSALYFCASSAEIAGPYEQYFGPGTRLTVT.